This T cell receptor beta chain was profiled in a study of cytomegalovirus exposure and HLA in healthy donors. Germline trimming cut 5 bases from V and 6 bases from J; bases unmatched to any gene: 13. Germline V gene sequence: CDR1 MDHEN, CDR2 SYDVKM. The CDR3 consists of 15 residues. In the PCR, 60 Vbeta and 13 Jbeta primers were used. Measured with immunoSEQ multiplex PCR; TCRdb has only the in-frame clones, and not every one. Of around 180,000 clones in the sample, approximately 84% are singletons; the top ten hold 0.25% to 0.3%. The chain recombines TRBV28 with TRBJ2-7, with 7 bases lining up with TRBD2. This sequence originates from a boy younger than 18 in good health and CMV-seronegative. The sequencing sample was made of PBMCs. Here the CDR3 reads CASSAPPAGASEQYF. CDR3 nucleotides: TGTGCCAGCAGTGCCCCACCCGCGGGAGCCTCCGAGCAGTACTTC.